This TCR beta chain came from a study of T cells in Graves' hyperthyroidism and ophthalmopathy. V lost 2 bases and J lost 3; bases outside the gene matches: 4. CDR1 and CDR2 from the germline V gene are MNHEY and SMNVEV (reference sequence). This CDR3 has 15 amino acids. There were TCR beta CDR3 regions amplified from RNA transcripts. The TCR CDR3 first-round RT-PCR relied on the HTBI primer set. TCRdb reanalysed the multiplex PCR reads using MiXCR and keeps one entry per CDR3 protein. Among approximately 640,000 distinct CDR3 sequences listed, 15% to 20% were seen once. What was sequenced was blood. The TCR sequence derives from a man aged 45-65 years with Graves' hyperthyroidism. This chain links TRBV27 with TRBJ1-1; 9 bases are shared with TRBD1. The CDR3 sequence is CASSLPGQGDTEAFF. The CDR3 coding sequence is TGTGCCAGCAGTTTACCGGGACAGGGAGACACTGAAGCTTTCTTT.